The rows below give T cell receptor beta chains drawn from one sample of a study of T cell responses to AZD1222 COVID-19 vaccine. Some clones are missing from TCRdb's copy, which holds only in-frame ones; the method was immunoSEQ multiplex PCR. The sample consists of 65,000 to 70,000 clones, about nine tenths of them appearing once. The sequenced sample was peripheral blood, obtained on day 0 of AZD1222 vaccination. These receptors all come from an adult in good health. The CDR3 runs from the conserved cysteine through the conserved F or W.

TRBJ1-6 | TRBV5-1 | 13 | CASSFGDNSPLHF
TRBJ2-5 | TRBV7-9 | 15 | CASSTGLAGVETQYF
TRBJ1-1 | TRBV5-1 | 14 | CASSLGTENTEAFF
TRBJ2-3 | TRBV6-5 | 14 | CASISAAGADTQYF
TRBJ1-1 | TRBV5-8 | 11 | CASSSQLEAFF
TRBJ1-1 | TRBV4-1 | 12 | CASSLESTEAFF
TRBJ2-2 | TRBV10-2 | 16 | CASSESKVLHAGELFF
TRBJ2-3 | TRBV4-2 | 16 | CASSNSSGSWTDTQYF
TRBJ2-3 | TRBV15 | 17 | CATSRGGQGARTDTQYF
TRBJ2-7 | TRBV3-1/TRBV3-2 | 15 | CASSQAGTGDYEQYF
TRBJ1-6 | TRBV7-9 | 16 | CASSLGGDSYNSPLHF